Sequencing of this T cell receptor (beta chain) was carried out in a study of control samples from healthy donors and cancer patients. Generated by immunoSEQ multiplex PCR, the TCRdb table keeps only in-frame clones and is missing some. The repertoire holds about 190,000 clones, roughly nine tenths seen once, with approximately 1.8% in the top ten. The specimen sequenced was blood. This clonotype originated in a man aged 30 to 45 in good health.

The CDR3 region is CASSLGTGGYQPQHF. The CDR3 DNA follows: TGTGCCAGCAGCCTAGGGACAGGGGGCTATCAGCCCCAGCATTTT. The rearrangement uses TRBV9 and TRBJ1-5; 12 nucleotides match TRBD1. CDR1 and CDR2 from the germline V gene are SGDLS and YYNGEE. The CDR3 spans 15 residues. Trimming took 4 bases from V and 5 from J; bases not matched to a gene: 4.